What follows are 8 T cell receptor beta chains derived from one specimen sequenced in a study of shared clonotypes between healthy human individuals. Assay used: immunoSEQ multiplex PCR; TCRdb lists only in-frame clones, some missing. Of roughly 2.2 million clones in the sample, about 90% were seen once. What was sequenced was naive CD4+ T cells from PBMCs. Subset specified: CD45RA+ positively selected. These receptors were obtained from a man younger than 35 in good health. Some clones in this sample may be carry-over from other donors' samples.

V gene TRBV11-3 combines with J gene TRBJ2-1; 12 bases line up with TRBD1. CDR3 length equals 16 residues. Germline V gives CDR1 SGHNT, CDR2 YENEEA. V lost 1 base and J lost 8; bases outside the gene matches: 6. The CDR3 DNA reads TGTGCCAGCAGCTTAGGGCGTGGGACAGGGGGCGATGAGCAGTTCTTC. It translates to CASSLGRGTGGDEQFF.

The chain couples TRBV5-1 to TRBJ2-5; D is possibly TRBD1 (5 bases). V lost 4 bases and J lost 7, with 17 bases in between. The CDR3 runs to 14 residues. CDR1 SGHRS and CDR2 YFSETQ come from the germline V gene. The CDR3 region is CASSTAGSQGTQYF. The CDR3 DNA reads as TGCGCCAGCAGCACTGCCGGGTCCCAGGGGACCCAGTACTTC. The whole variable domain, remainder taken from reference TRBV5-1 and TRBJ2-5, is KAGVTQTPRYLIKTRGQQVTLSCSPISGHRSVSWYQQTPGQGLQFLFEYFSETQRNKGNFPGRFSGRQFSNSRSEMNVSTLELGDSALYLCASSTAGSQGTQYFGPGTRLLVL.

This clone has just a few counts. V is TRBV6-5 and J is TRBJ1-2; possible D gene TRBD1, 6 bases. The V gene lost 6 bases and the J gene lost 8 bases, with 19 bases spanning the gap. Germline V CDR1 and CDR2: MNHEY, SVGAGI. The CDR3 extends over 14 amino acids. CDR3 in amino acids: CASRPYRETGGYTF. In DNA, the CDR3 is TGTGCCAGCAGGCCCTACAGGGAGACTGGGGGCTACACCTTC.

CDR3 sequence reads: CASPPDPGRVMNTEAFF. Here the CDR3 DNA reads TGTGCCAGCCCCCCCGATCCGGGACGGGTCATGAACACTGAAGCTTTCTTT. This rearrangement joins TRBV28 to TRBJ1-1, with a tentative D call TRBD1 (5 bases). CDR3 length equals 17 residues. The V end lost 8 bases, the J end lost 0 bases, and 22 bases lay between the germline ends. Germline CDR1 MDHEN, CDR2 SYDVKM.

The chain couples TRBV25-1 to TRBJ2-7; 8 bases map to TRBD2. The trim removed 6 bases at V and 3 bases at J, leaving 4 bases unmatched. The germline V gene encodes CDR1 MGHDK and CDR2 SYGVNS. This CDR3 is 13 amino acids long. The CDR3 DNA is TGTGCCAGCAGACCAGCGGGGGTCTACGAGCAGTACTTC. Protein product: CASRPAGVYEQYF.

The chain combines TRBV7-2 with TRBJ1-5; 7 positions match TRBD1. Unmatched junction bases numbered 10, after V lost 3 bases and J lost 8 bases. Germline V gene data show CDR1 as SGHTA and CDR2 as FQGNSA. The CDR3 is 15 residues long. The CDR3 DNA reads TGTGCCAGCAGCTTCGACAGGGCCACTTACAAGCCCCAGCATTTT. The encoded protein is CASSFDRATYKPQHF. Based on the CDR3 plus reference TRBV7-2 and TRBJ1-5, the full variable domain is GAGVSQSPSNKVTEKGKDVELRCDPISGHTALYWYRQSLGQGLEFLIYFQGNSAPDKSGLPSDRFSAERTGGSVSTLTIQRTQQEDSAVYLCASSFDRATYKPQHFGDGTRLSIL.

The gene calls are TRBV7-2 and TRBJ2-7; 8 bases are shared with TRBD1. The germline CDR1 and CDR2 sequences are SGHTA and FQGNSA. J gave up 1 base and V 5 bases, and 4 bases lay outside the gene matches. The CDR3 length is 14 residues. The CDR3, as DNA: TGTGCCAGCAGCACACAGGGGGTATCCTACGAGCAGTACTTC. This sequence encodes CASSTQGVSYEQYF.

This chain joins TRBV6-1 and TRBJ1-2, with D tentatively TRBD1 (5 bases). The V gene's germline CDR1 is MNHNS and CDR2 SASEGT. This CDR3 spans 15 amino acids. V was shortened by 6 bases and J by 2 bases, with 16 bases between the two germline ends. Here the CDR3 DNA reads TGTGCCAGCAGCCATCCACTCCGGGACAACTATGGCTACACCTTC. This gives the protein CASSHPLRDNYGYTF.